Each of the 22 T cell receptor beta chains below was sequenced from the same sample in a study of T cells in localized non-small cell lung cancer. Profiled with immunoSEQ multiplex PCR; TCRdb holds only in-frame clones, not every one. In the table there are some 140,000 clones, about 89% of which are singletons. The specimen was peripheral blood, collected before any cancer treatment. These receptors all come from a female donor older than 55 with stage I lung adenocarcinoma.

This rearrangement joins TRBV6-5 to TRBJ1-1; D unresolved. The CDR3 totals 10 residues. From germline, CDR1 is MNHEY and CDR2 SVGAGI. CDR3 nucleotides: TGTGTCGCAGCGGACACTGAAGCTTTCTTT. This sequence encodes CVAADTEAFF.

The V and J genes are TRBV29-1 and TRBJ1-5, with D perhaps TRBD1 (6 bases). V was pared by 4 bases and J by 6 bases, with 10 bases between. The V gene's germline CDR1 is SQVTM and CDR2 ANQGSEA. CDR3 length: 12 residues. The DNA for the CDR3 is TGCAGCGTTGCGGAGGGGGGTCAGCCCCAGCATTTT. This gives the protein CSVAEGGQPQHF.

The CDR3 DNA follows: TGCGCCAGCAGCCCCCTAGCGGGGGCCTACAATGAGCAGTTCTTC. Translated, it gives CASSPLAGAYNEQFF. The chain joins TRBV5-1 to TRBJ2-1; 10 bases match TRBD2. The CDR3 sequence is 15 residues long. V was clipped by 4 bases and J by 2 bases; unmatched bases: 3. Germline assignment: CDR1 SGHRS and CDR2 YFSETQ.

J is TRBJ2-7 and V is TRBV7-6; 11 positions agree with TRBD1. The germline CDR1 and CDR2 sequences are SGHVS and FNYEAQ. This CDR3 has 17 amino acids. Germline trimming cut 3 bases from V and 2 bases from J; bases unmatched to any gene: 9. CDR3: CASSLGAGQGVAYEQYF. The CDR3 region has the DNA TGTGCCAGCAGCTTGGGCGCGGGACAGGGGGTAGCCTACGAGCAGTACTTC.

J is TRBJ2-5 and V is TRBV7-2; either TRBD1 or TRBD2 may fit D (5 bases each). Trimming cost V 5 bases and J 4 bases, with 14 bases left between them. Germline CDR1 reads SGHTA; CDR2 reads FQGNSA. The CDR3 is made up of 14 amino acids. The CDR3 reads CASSQDTEGETQYF. CDR3 in DNA: TGTGCCAGCAGCCAGGACACCGAGGGAGAGACCCAGTACTTC.

The chain combines TRBV7-8 with TRBJ2-1; no clear D. This CDR3 contains 13 residues. The germline CDR1 and CDR2 sequences are SGHVS and FQNEAQ. The V end was cut by 5 bases, the J end by 3 bases, with 8 bases between. CDR3 residues: CASSLLYYNEQFF. CDR3 nucleotides: TGTGCCAGCAGCCTCCTCTACTACAATGAGCAGTTCTTC. Together with reference TRBV7-8 and TRBJ2-1, the CDR3 gives the full variable domain: GAGVSQSPRYKVAKRGQDVALRCDPISGHVSLFWYQQALGQGPEFLTYFQNEAQLDKSGLPSDRFFAERPEGSVSTLKIQRTQQEDSAVYLCASSLLYYNEQFFGPGTRLTVL.

The chain has TRBV11-2 and TRBJ2-7; 13 bases match TRBD2. Germline V lookup: CDR1 SGHAT, CDR2 FQNNGV. The CDR3 consists of 17 residues. J gave up 5 bases and V 5 bases, and 12 bases lay outside the gene matches. CDR3 nucleotide sequence: TGTGCCAGCAGCCTTACCGGGACTAGCGGGATCAGGAACGAGCAGTACTTC. Its protein product is CASSLTGTSGIRNEQYF.

V usage is TRBV7-9 and J usage is TRBJ2-5, with unresolved D. The V gene's germline CDR1 is SEHNR and CDR2 FQNEAQ (reference sequence). This CDR3 is built from 13 residues. V lost 5 bases to trimming and J lost 7 bases, with 14 bases between them. The DNA of the CDR3 is TGTGCCAGCAGCCCCGGCGATTTCGGGACCCAGTACTTC. Residues: CASSPGDFGTQYF.

The V and J genes are TRBV5-1 and TRBJ2-4; unclear D gene. Trimming took 0 bases from V and 2 from J, leaving 3 bases between them. The length of the CDR3 is 13 residues. Per germline, CDR1 SGHRS and CDR2 YFSETQ. This chain's CDR3 is CASSLATKNIQYF. The CDR3 DNA reads as TGCGCCAGCAGCTTGGCCACCAAAAACATTCAGTACTTC.

The chain joins TRBV19 to TRBJ2-2, with 12 bases lining up with TRBD1. The CDR3 has 16 residues. V was clipped by 3 bases and J by 7 bases; unmatched bases: 6. Germline values: CDR1 LNHDA, CDR2 SQIVND (reference sequence). The CDR3 bases are TGTGCCAGTAGTATCCGGGACAGGGGGCTCGACGGGGAGCTGTTTTTT. Translating it yields CASSIRDRGLDGELFF.

This rearrangement joins TRBV6-1 to TRBJ2-7; tentative D call: TRBD1 (6 bases). The CDR3 totals 15 residues. The V and J ends lost 7 bases and 1 base respectively, with 17 bases between them. CDR1 and CDR2 from the germline V gene are MNHNS and SASEGT. The CDR3 region has the DNA TGTGCCAGCAATCGACAGGTTTCGATTTCCTACGAGCAGTACTTC. This codes for CASNRQVSISYEQYF.

This clone was picked up one time. J is TRBJ2-3 and V is TRBV29-1; a weak D match, TRBD2 (5 bases). The CDR3 has 11 residues. Germline CDR1 and CDR2: SQVTM and ANQGSEA. Trimming shortened V by 4 bases and J by 11 bases, and 13 bases separated the two germline ends. Here the CDR3 DNA reads TGCAGCGTTGGGTGGGGAGTTGGGCAGTATTTT. This codes for CSVGWGVGQYF.

The chain employs TRBV5-1 and TRBJ2-2; tentative D call: TRBD1 (5 bases). The CDR3 sequence is 15 residues long. With 4 bases removed from V and 5 bases from J, the gap between germline ends came to 15 bases. Germline V CDR1 and CDR2: SGHRS, YFSETQ. This CDR3 reads CASSPYLGQTGELFF. In DNA, the CDR3 is TGCGCCAGCAGCCCCTACTTGGGGCAGACCGGGGAGCTGTTTTTT.

The chain joins TRBV4-2 to TRBJ1-1; TRBD1 agrees at 7 bases. The trim removed 4 bases at V and 1 base at J, leaving 6 bases unmatched. Looked up from germline, CDR1 is LGHNA and CDR2 is YNFKEQ. This CDR3 has 15 amino acids. The CDR3 loop is CASSRQGLENTEAFF. The CDR3 DNA is TGTGCCAGCAGCCGACAGGGACTGGAGAACACTGAAGCTTTCTTT.

The chain is built from TRBV6-1 and TRBJ2-7; 8 bases align to TRBD2. The V segment lost 6 bases and the J segment 1 base; nucleotides outside the gene matches: 5. Germline CDR1 is MNHNS and CDR2 is SASEGT. This CDR3 region has 14 residues. The CDR3 sequence is CASRATSGSYEQYF. The CDR3, as DNA: TGTGCCAGCAGGGCCACTAGCGGATCCTACGAGCAGTACTTC.

This clone was seen only a few times. The CDR3 coding sequence is TGTGCCTGGAGGCAATCCCTGGGACACCAATCCTACGAGCAGTACTTC. It specifies CAWRQSLGHQSYEQYF. The V call is TRBV30, the J call TRBJ2-7, with a possible D match to TRBD1 (6 bases). Germline V gene lookup returns CDR1 GTSNPN and CDR2 SVGIG (reference sequence). The CDR3 runs to 16 residues. Trimming removed 3 bases at V and 1 base at J, with 19 bases between.

The chain carries TRBV27 and TRBJ2-1, with 8 bases aligning to TRBD2. With 4 bases clipped from V and 2 bases from J, the junction kept 7 bases outside the gene matches. The CDR3 has 16 amino acids. Germline lookup yields CDR1 MNHEY and CDR2 SMNVEV (reference sequence). DNA for the CDR3: TGTGCCAGCAGTTCGTCGGGAGGGGGGGCCTACAATGAGCAGTTCTTC. Its translation is CASSSSGGGAYNEQFF.

Comment on this clone: This specimen includes other DNA sequences encoding the same CDR3. This chain links TRBV5-1 with TRBJ1-1, with D hard to call. Germline values: CDR1 SGHRS, CDR2 YFSETQ. Deletions cut 1 base from V and 6 bases from J, with 10 bases between. The CDR3 runs to 13 residues. CDR3 sequence: CASSLISDAEAFF. The CDR3 nucleotides are TGCGCCAGCAGCTTGATTTCGGACGCTGAAGCTTTCTTT.

CDR3 sequence (DNA): TGCGCCAGCAGCCGGACCGGGGGGGCGATCGAAAAACTGTTTTTT. Its protein is CASSRTGGAIEKLFF. The rearrangement links TRBV5-1 to TRBJ1-4; tentatively, D is TRBD1 (6 bases). Germline V CDR1 and CDR2: SGHRS, YFSETQ. Trimming left V 4 bases short and J 8 bases short, with 18 bases between. CDR3 size: 15 residues.

The rearrangement joins TRBV5-8 to TRBJ2-1; unclear D gene. Deletions cut 0 bases from V and 9 bases from J, with 13 bases between. Germline CDR1 reads SGHTS; CDR2 reads YDEGEE. This CDR3 has 14 amino acids. The CDR3 protein is CASSLAAERPEQFF. CDR3 in DNA: TGTGCCAGCAGCTTGGCCGCCGAGCGACCTGAGCAGTTCTTC.

This sequence joins TRBV30 and TRBJ1-5, with a possible D match to TRBD1 (6 bases). Between the trimmed V and J ends, which lost 5 bases and 3 bases, there was a span of 8 bases. Germline V gene sequence: CDR1 GTSNPN, CDR2 SVGIG (reference sequence). The CDR3 totals 12 residues. The CDR3 DNA reads TGTGCCTGGGGACAGTCCAATCAGCCCCAGCATTTT. Translating it yields CAWGQSNQPQHF.

The chain combines TRBV7-2 with TRBJ2-2; TRBD2 matches at 10 bases. This CDR3 region has 16 residues. Germline V CDR1 and CDR2: SGHTA, FQGNSA. Trimming removed 5 bases from V and 9 bases from J; junction bases left unmatched: 12. The CDR3 DNA reads TGTGCCAGCAGCCTACCAAGCGGGAGGGCCTTCCGGGAGCTGTTTTTT. Its translation: CASSLPSGRAFRELFF.